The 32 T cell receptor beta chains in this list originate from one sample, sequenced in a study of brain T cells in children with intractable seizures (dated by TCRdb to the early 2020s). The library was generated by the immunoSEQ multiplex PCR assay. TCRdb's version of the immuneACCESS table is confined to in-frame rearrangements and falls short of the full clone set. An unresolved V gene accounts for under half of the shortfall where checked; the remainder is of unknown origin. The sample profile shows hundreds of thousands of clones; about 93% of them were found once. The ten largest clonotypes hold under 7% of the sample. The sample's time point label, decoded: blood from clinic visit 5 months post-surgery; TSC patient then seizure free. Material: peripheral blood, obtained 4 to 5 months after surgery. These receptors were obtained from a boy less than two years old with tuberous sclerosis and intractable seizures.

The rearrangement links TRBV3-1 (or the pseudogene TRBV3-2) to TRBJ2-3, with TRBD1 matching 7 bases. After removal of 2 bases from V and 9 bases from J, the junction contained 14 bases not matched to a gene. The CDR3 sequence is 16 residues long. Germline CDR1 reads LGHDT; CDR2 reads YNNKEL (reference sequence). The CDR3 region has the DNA TGTGCCAGCAGCCAATTGACAGGGACATTCTCAGGAACGCAGTATTTT. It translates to CASSQLTGTFSGTQYF.

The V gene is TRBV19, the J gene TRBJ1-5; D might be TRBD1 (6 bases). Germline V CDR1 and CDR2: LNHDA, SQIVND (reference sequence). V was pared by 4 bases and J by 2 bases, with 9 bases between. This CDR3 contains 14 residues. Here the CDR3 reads CASSNRDRNQPQHF. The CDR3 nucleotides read TGTGCCAGTAGTAACAGGGACCGCAATCAGCCCCAGCATTTT.

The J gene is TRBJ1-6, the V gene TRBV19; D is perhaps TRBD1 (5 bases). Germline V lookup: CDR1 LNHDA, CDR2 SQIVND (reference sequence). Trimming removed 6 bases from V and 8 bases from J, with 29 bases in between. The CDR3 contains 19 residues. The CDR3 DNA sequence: TGTGCCAGTAGCCGTATCCACCGAAGGGGCAGGGAACCCCATTCACCCCTCCACTTT. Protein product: CASSRIHRRGREPHSPLHF.

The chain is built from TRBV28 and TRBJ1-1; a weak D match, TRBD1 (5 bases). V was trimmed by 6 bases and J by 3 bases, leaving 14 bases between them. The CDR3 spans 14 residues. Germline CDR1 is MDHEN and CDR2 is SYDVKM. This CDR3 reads CASSWGGVDTEAFF. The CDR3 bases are TGTGCCAGCAGCTGGGGGGGGGTAGACACTGAAGCTTTCTTT.

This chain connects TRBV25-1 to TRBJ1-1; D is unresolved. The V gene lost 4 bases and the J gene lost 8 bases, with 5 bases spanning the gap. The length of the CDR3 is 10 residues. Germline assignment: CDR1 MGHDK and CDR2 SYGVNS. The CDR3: CASSGGEAFF. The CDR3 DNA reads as TGTGCCAGCAGTGGAGGGGAAGCTTTCTTT. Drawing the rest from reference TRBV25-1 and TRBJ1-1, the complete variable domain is EADIYQTPRYLVIGTGKKITLECSQTMGHDKMYWYQQDPGMELHLIHYSYGVNSTEKGDLSSESTVSRIRTEHFPLTLESARPSHTSQYLCASSGGEAFFGQGTRLTVV.

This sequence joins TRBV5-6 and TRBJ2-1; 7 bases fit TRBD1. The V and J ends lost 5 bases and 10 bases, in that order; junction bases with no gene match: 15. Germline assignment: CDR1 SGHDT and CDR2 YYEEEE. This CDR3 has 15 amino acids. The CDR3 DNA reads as TGTGCCAGCAGGCAAATCCAGGACAGGTGGGGAGAGCAGTTCTTC. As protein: CASRQIQDRWGEQFF.

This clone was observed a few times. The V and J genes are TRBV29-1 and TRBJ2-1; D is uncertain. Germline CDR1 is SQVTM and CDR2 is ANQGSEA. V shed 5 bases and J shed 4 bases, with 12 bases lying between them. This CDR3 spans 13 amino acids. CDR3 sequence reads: CSVLLSQYNEQFF. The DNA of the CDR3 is TGCAGCGTTCTCCTCTCCCAGTACAATGAGCAGTTCTTC.

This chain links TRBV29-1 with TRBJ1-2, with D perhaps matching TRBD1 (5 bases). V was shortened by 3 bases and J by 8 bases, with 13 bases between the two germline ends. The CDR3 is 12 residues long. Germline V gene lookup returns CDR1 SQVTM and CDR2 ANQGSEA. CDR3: CSVDTGQGGYTF. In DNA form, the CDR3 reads TGCAGCGTTGATACCGGACAAGGGGGCTACACCTTC.

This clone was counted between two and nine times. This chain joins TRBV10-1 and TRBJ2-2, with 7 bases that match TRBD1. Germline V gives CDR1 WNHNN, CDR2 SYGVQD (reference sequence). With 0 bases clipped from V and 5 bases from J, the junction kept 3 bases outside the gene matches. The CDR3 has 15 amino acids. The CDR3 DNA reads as TGCGCCAGCAGTGAGTCGGCCAGGGGGACCGGGGAGCTGTTTTTT. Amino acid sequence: CASSESARGTGELFF.

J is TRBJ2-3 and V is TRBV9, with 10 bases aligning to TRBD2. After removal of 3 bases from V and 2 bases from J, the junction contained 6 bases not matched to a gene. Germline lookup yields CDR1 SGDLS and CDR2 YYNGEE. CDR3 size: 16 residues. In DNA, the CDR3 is TGTGCCAGCAGCGCGAGCGGGGGGGAGGACACAGATACGCAGTATTTT. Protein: CASSASGGEDTDTQYF.

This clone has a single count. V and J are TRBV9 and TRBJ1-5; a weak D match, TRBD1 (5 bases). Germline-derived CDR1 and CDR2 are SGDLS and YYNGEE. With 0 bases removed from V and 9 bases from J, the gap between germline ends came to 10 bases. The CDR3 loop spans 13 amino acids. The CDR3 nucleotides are TGTGCCAGCAGCGTAGACGGGGGTTTGCCCCAGCATTTT. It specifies CASSVDGGLPQHF.

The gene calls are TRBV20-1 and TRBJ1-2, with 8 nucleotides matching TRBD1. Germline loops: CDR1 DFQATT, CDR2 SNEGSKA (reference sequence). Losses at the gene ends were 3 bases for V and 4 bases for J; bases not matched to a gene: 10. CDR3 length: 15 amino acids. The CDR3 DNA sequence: TGCAGTGCTAGTCCCGGGACAGGCGCATCCTATGGCTACACCTTC. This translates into CSASPGTGASYGYTF.

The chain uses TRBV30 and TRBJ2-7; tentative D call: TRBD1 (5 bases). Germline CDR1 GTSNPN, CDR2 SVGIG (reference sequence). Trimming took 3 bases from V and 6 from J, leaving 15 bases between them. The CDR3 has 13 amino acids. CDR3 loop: CAWSRTSTSEQYF. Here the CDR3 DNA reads TGTGCCTGGAGCCGGACATCCACCTCCGAGCAGTACTTC.

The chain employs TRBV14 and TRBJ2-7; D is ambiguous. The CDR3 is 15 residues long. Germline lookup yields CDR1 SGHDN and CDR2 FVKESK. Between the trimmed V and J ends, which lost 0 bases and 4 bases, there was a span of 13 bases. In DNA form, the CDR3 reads TGTGCCAGCAGCCAAGATCGAGACGGAGCGTACGAGCAGTACTTC. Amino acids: CASSQDRDGAYEQYF.

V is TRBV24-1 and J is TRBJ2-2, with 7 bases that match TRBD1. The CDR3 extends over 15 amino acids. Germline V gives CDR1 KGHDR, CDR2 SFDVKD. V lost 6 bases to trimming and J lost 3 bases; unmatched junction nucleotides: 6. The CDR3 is CATSPGQIHTGELFF. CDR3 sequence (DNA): TGTGCCACCAGTCCGGGACAGATCCACACCGGGGAGCTGTTTTTT.

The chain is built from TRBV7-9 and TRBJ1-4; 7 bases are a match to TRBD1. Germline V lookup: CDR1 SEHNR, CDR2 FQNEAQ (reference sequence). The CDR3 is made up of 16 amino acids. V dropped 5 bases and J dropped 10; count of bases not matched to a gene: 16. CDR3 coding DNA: TGTGCCAGCAGCGCGGGACAGCCGGAGAGGTTTGGAAAACTGTTTTTT. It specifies CASSAGQPERFGKLFF.

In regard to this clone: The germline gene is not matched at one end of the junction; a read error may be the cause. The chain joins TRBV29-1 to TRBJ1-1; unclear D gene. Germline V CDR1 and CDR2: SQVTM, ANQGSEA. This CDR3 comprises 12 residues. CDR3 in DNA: TGCAGCGTTCACAAGGAAGCCTATCATCGTGCCTTT. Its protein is CSVHKEAYHRAF.

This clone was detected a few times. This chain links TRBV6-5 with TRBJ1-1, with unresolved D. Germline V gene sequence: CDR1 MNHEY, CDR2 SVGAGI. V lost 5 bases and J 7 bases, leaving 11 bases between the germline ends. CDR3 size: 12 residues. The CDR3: CASSPQTSEAFF. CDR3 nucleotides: TGTGCCAGCAGTCCCCAGACAAGTGAAGCTTTCTTT.

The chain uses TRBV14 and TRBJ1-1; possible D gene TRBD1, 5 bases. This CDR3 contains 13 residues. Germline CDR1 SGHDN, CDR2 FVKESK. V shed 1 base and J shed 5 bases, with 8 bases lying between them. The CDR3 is CASSQVWGTEAFF. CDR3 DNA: TGTGCCAGCAGCCAAGTCTGGGGGACTGAAGCTTTCTTT.

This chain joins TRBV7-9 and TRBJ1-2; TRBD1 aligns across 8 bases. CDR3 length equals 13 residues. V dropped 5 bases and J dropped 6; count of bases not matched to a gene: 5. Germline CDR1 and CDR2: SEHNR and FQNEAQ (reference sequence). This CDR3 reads CASSQTGADGYTF. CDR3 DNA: TGTGCCAGCAGCCAGACAGGGGCCGATGGCTACACCTTC.

The CDR3 loop is CASSVGQENNYGYTF. CDR3 sequence (DNA): TGTGCCAGTAGTGTGGGACAGGAAAATAACTATGGCTACACCTTC. The V gene is TRBV19, the J gene TRBJ1-2; 8 bases are a match to TRBD1. Germline V CDR1 and CDR2: LNHDA, SQIVND (reference sequence). J gave up 1 base and V 5 bases, and 6 bases lay outside the gene matches. CDR3 size: 15 residues.

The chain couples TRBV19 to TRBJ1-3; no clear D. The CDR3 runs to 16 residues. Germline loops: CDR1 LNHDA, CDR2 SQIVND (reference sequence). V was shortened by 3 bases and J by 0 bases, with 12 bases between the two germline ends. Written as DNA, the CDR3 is TGTGCCAGTAGTATGGGAGCAGGCAGCTCTGGAAACACCATATATTTT. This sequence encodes CASSMGAGSSGNTIYF.

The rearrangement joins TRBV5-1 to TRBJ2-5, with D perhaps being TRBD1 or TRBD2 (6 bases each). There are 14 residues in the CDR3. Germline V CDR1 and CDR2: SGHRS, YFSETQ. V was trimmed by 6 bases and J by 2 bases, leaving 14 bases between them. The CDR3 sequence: CASNPTGAQETQYF. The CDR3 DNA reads TGCGCCAGCAACCCGACGGGGGCTCAAGAGACCCAGTACTTC.

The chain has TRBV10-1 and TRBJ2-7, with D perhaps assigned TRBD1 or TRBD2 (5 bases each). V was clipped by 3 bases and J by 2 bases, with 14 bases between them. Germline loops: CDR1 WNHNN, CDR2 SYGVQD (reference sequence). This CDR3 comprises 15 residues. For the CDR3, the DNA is TGCGCCAGCAGTGAAAAAGGGACCAACCCCTACGAGCAGTACTTC. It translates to CASSEKGTNPYEQYF.

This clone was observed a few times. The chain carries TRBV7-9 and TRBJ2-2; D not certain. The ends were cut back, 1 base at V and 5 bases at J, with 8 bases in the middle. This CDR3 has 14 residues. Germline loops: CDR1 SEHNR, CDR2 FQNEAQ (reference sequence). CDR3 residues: CASSLVGWTGELFF. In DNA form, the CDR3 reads TGTGCCAGCAGCTTAGTCGGATGGACCGGGGAGCTGTTTTTT.

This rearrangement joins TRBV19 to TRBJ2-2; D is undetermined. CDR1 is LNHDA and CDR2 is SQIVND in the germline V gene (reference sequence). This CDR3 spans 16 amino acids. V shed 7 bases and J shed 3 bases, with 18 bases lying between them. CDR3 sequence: CASTASRRSHTGELFF. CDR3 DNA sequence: TGTGCCAGTACCGCCTCGAGGCGATCCCACACCGGGGAGCTGTTTTTT.

The CDR3 region is CASSILGPYNQPQHF. The CDR3 nucleotides are TGTGCCAGTAGTATTTTGGGACCCTACAATCAGCCCCAGCATTTT. The chain employs TRBV19 and TRBJ1-5; maybe TRBD1 (5 bases). The CDR3 extends over 15 amino acids. Trimming took 3 bases from V and 3 from J, leaving 12 bases between them. Germline CDR1 is LNHDA and CDR2 is SQIVND (reference sequence).

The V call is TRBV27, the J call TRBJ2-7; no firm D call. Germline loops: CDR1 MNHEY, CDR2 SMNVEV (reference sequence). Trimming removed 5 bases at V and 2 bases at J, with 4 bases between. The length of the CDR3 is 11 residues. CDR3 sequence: CASSTPYEQYF. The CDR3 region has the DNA TGTGCCAGCAGTACGCCCTACGAGCAGTACTTC.

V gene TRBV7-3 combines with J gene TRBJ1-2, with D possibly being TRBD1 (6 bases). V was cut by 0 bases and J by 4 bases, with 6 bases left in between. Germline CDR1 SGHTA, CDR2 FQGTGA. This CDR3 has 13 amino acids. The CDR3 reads CASSLTGGYGYTF. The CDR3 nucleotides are TGTGCCAGCAGCTTAACAGGGGGCTATGGCTACACCTTC.

The CDR3 loop reads CASSPDLDTQYF. The CDR3 nucleotides read TGTGCCAGTAGTCCGGATCTGGATACGCAGTATTTT. The chain joins TRBV19 to TRBJ2-3; no clear D gene. The CDR3 covers 12 residues. V lost 5 bases, J lost 6 bases, and 9 bases lay in between. Germline CDR1 and CDR2: LNHDA and SQIVND (reference sequence).

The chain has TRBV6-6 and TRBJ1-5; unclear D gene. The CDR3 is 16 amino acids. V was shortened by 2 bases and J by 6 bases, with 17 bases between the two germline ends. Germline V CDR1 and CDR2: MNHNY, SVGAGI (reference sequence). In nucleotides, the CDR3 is TGTGCCAGCAGTTACCTCCCATCCGGTCGGGGTCAGCCCCAGCATTTT. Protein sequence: CASSYLPSGRGQPQHF.

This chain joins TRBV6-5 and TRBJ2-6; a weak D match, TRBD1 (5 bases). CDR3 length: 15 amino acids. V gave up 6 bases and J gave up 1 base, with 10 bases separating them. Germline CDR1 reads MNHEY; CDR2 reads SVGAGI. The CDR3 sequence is CASRADSSGANVLTF. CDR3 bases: TGTGCCAGCAGAGCAGACAGTTCTGGGGCCAACGTCCTGACTTTC.